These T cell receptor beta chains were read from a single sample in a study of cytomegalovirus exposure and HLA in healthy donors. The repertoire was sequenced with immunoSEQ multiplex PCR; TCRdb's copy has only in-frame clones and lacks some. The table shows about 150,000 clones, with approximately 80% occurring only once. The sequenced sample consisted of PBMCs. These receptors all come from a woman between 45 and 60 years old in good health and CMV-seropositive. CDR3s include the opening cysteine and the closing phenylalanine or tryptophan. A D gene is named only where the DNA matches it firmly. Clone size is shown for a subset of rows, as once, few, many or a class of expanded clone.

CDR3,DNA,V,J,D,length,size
CASSSLSSGSAGNTIYF,TGCGCCAGCAGCAGCCTTTCGTCAGGGTCAGCTGGAAACACCATATATTTT,TRBV5-1,TRBJ1-3,-,17,-
CASSYGDRVIGGYTF,TGTGCCAGCAGTTACGGGGACAGGGTTATCGGTGGCTACACCTTC,TRBV6-5,TRBJ1-2,TRBD1,15,-
CASSQGGGEQFF,TGCGCCAGCAGCCAAGGCGGGGGGGAGCAGTTCTTC,TRBV4-1,TRBJ2-1,TRBD2,12,-
CASSRTVGELFF,TGTGCCAGCAGCCGAACTGTGGGGGAGCTGTTTTTT,TRBV7-3,TRBJ2-2,-,12,-
CASSSGTGIDEQYF,TGTGCCAGCAGCTCCGGGACAGGGATCGACGAGCAGTACTTC,TRBV5-6,TRBJ2-7,TRBD1,14,-
CASSPWTGGYEQYF,TGCGCCAGCAGCCCATGGACAGGAGGCTACGAGCAGTACTTC,TRBV5-1,TRBJ2-7,TRBD1,14,-
CASRGRGKNTEAFF,TGTGCCAGCAGGGGGCGCGGGAAGAACACTGAAGCTTTCTTT,TRBV6-6,TRBJ1-1,-,14,-
CASSLGQTRMVEQYF,TGTGCCAGCAGCTTGGGTCAGACTCGGATGGTCGAGCAGTACTTC,TRBV5-6,TRBJ2-7,-,15,-
CASSLTGAAGNTIYF,TGCGCCAGCAGCTTAACAGGGGCAGCGGGAAACACCATATATTTT,TRBV5-1,TRBJ1-3,TRBD1,15,once
CASSPAALGYGYTF,TGTGCCAGCAGCCCAGCGGCCTTGGGTTATGGCTACACCTTC,TRBV7-2,TRBJ1-2,-,14,-
CASSLGGLAKNIQYF,TGTGCCAGCAGCTTAGGGGGGCTAGCCAAAAACATTCAGTACTTC,TRBV7-9,TRBJ2-4,-,15,-
CASSQVGTGRGYEQYF,TGTGCCAGCAGCCAAGTTGGCACAGGCAGGGGTTACGAGCAGTACTTC,TRBV7-9,TRBJ2-7,-,16,-
CASSESGDNEQFF,TGTGCCAGCAGTGAATCGGGAGACAATGAGCAGTTCTTC,TRBV2,TRBJ2-1,-,13,-
CASSPTDRGREQFF,TGTGCCAGCAGCCCGACGGACAGGGGTCGCGAGCAGTTCTTC,TRBV7-3,TRBJ2-1,TRBD1,14,-
CASSSESGVQQYF,TGCGCCAGCAGCTCGGAGTCAGGGGTGCAGCAGTACTTC,TRBV5-1,TRBJ2-7,-,13,-
CASSTGNLGNQPQHF,TGTGCCAGCAGCACAGGGAATTTAGGAAATCAGCCCCAGCATTTT,TRBV27,TRBJ1-5,-,15,-
CASRTRAYEQYF,TGTGCCAGCAGGACGAGGGCCTACGAGCAGTACTTC,TRBV28,TRBJ2-7,-,12,-
CAWSSSSPPLHF,TGTGCCTGGAGTTCTTCCTCCCCGCCCCTCCACTTT,TRBV30,TRBJ1-6,-,12,-
CATSRDPNNEQFF,TGTGCCACCAGCAGAGACCCTAACAATGAGCAGTTCTTC,TRBV15,TRBJ2-1,-,13,-
CASSIGSGIYGYTF,TGTGCCAGTAGTATAGGGTCGGGGATCTATGGCTACACCTTC,TRBV19,TRBJ1-2,-,14,-
CAIFKQKAAYEQYF,TGCGCCATTTTCAAGCAGAAGGCGGCATACGAGCAGTACTTC,TRBV10-2,TRBJ2-7,-,14,-
CSSSPTGENSPLHF,TGTTCCAGCAGCCCTACAGGGGAGAATTCACCCCTCCACTTT,TRBV7-9,TRBJ1-6,TRBD1,14,-
CASTLRDSYTQYF,TGTGCCAGCACCCTCCGGGACAGCTATACGCAGTATTTT,TRBV5-4,TRBJ2-3,TRBD1,13,-
CASSESGGNSPLHF,TGTGCCAGCAGTGAATCCGGGGGAAATTCACCCCTCCACTTT,TRBV6-1,TRBJ1-6,-,14,-
CASRQEKQGPKTLEAFF,TGTGCCAGCAGACAGGAAAAACAGGGACCAAAAACGCTAGAAGCTTTCTTT,TRBV11-2,TRBJ1-1,-,17,few
CASSYRGSSYEQYF,TGTGCCAGCAGTTACCGCGGAAGCTCCTACGAGCAGTACTTC,TRBV6-5,TRBJ2-7,-,14,-
CSSSLEGDRTYEQYF,TGTTCCAGCAGCTTAGAAGGGGACAGGACCTACGAGCAGTACTTC,TRBV7-9,TRBJ2-7,TRBD1,15,-
CASSSAGLSSYNSPLHF,TGTGCCAGCAGCTCTGCGGGCTTGAGCTCCTATAATTCACCCCTCCACTTT,TRBV9,TRBJ1-6,-,17,-
CASSPQTGGPYNEQFF,TGTGCCAGCAGCCCTCAAACAGGGGGCCCGTACAATGAGCAGTTCTTC,TRBV13,TRBJ2-1,TRBD1,16,-
CASSPGYPSGGEQYF,TGTGCCAGCAGCCCGGGGTACCCTAGCGGGGGGGAGCAGTATTTT,TRBV13,TRBJ2-3,TRBD2,15,-